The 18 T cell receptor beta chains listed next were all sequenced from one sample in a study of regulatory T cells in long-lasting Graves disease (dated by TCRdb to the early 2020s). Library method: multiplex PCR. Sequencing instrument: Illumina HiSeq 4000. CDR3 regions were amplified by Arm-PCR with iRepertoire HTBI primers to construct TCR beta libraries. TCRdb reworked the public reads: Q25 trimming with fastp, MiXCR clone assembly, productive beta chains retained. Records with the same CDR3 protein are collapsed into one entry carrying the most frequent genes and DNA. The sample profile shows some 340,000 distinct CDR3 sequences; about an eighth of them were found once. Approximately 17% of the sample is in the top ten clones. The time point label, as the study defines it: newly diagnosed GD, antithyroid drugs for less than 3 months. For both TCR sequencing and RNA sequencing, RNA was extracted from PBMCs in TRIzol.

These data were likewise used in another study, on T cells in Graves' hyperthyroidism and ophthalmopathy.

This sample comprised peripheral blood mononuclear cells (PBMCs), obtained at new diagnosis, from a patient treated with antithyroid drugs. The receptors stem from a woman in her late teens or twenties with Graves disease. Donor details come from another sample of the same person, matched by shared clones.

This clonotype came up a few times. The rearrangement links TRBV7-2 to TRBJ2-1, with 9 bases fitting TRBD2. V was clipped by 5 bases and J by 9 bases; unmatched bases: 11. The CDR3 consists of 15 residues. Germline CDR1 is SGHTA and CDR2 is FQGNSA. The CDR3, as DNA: TGTGCCAGCAGCCCCCGTGTAGCGGGAGTGGTTGAGCAGTTCTTC. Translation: CASSPRVAGVVEQFF.

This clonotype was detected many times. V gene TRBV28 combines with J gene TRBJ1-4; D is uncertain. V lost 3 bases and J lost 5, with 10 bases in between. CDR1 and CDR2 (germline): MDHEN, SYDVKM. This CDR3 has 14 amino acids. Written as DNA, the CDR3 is TGTGCCAGCAGTTTCGTTCTAGAAAATGAAAAACTGTTTTTT. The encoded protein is CASSFVLENEKLFF. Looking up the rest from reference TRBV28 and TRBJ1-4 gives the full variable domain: DVKVTQSSRYLVKRTGEKVFLECVQDMDHENMFWYRQDPGLGLRLIYFSYDVKMKEKGDIPEGYSVSREKKERFSLILESASTNQTSMYLCASSFVLENEKLFFGSGTQLSVL.

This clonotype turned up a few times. The CDR3 is CATSGTGVGELFF. For the CDR3, the DNA is TGTGCCACCTCCGGGACAGGGGTTGGGGAACTGTTTTTT. The chain recombines TRBV15 with TRBJ1-4; TRBD1 matches at 10 bases. CDR3 length: 13 amino acids. Germline lookup yields CDR1 LNHNV and CDR2 YYDKDF (reference sequence). V dropped 8 bases and J dropped 12; count of bases not matched to a gene: 9.

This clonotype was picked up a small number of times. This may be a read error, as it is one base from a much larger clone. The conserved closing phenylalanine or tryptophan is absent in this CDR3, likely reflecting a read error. The CDR3 DNA reads TGTGCCAGCAGCGTAGCTCCGAAAGGCGGCGAGCAGTACTCC. Protein: CASSVAPKGGEQYS. The chain employs TRBV9 and TRBJ2-7; D is unclear. Per germline, CDR1 SGDLS and CDR2 YYNGEE. The CDR3 extends over 14 amino acids. Trimming left V 0 bases short and J 6 bases short, with 13 bases between.

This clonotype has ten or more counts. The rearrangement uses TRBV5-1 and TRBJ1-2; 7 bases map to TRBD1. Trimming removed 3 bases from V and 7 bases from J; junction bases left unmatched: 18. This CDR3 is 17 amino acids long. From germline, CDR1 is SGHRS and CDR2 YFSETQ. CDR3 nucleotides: TGCGCCAGCAGCTGGAGGGGTATAGGGGGCCGTTCGTCTGGCTACACCTTC. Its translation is CASSWRGIGGRSSGYTF.

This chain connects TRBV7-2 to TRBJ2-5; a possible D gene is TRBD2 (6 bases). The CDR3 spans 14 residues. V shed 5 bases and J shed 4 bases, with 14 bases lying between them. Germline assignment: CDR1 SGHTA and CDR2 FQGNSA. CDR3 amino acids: CASSGTSAPETQYF. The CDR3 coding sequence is TGTGCCAGCAGCGGGACTTCCGCCCCAGAGACCCAGTACTTC. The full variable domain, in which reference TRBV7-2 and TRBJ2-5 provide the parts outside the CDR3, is GAGVSQSPSNKVTEKGKDVELRCDPISGHTALYWYRQSLGQGLEFLIYFQGNSAPDKSGLPSDRFSAERTGGSVSTLTIQRTQQEDSAVYLCASSGTSAPETQYFGPGTRLLVL.

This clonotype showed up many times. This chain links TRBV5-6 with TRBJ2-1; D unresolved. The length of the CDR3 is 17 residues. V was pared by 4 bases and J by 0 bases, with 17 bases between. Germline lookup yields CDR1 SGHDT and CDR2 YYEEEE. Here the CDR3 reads CASSPTWQASSYNEQFF. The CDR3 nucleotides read TGTGCCAGCAGCCCAACCTGGCAGGCTAGCTCCTACAATGAGCAGTTCTTC.

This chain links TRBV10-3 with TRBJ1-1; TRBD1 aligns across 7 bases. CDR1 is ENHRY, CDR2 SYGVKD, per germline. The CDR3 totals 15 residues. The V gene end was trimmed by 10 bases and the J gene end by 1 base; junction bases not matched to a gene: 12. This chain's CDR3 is CATRGTTGRNTEAFF. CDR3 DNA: TGTGCCACCAGGGGGACTACAGGGAGGAACACTGAAGCTTTCTTT.

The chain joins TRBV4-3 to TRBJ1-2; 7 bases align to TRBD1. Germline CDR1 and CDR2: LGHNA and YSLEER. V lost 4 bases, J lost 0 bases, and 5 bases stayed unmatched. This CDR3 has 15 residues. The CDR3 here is CASSPLDRPNYGYTF. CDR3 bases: TGCGCCAGCAGCCCTCTGGACAGGCCTAACTATGGCTACACCTTC.

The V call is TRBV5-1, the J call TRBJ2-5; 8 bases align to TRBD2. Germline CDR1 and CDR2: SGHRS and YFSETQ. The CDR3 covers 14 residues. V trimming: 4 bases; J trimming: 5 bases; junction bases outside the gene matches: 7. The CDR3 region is CASSTGTRAETQYF. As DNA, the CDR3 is TGCGCCAGCAGCACCGGGACTAGGGCGGAGACCCAGTACTTC.

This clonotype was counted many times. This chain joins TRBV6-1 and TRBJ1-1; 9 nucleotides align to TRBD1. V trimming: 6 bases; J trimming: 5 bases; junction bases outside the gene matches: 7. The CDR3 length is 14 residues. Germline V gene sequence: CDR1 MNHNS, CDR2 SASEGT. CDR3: CASSVGTGQTEAFF. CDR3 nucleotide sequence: TGTGCCAGCAGCGTCGGGACAGGGCAAACTGAAGCTTTCTTT.

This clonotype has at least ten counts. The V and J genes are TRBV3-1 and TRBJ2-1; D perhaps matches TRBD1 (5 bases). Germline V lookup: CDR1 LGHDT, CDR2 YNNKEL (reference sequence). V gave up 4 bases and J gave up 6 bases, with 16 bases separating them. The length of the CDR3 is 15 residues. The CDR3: CASSLSVGRGNEQFF. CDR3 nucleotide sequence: TGTGCCAGCAGCCTTTCTGTGGGTAGGGGCAATGAGCAGTTCTTC.

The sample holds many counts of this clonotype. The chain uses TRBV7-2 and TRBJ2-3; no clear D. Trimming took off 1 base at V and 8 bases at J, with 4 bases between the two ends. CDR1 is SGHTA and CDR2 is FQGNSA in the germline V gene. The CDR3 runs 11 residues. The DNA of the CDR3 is TGTGCCAGCAGCTTAGGGGGTACGCAGTATTTT. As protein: CASSLGGTQYF. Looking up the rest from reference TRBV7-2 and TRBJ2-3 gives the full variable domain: GAGVSQSPSNKVTEKGKDVELRCDPISGHTALYWYRQSLGQGLEFLIYFQGNSAPDKSGLPSDRFSAERTGGSVSTLTIQRTQQEDSAVYLCASSLGGTQYFGPGTRLTVL.

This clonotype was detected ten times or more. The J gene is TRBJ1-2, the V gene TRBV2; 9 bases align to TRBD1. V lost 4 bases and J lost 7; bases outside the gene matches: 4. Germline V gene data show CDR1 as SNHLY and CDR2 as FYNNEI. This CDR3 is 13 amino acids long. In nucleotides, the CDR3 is TGTGCCAGCAGTGGGGACAGGGTTTTTGGCTACACCTTC. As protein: CASSGDRVFGYTF.

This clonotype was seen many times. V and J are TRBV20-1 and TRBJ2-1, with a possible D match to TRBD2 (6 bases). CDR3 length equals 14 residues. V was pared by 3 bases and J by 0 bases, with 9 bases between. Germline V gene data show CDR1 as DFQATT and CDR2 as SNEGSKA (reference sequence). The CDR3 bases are TGCAGTGCTAGGCGGGGTAGCTCCTACAATGAGCAGTTCTTC. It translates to CSARRGSSYNEQFF.

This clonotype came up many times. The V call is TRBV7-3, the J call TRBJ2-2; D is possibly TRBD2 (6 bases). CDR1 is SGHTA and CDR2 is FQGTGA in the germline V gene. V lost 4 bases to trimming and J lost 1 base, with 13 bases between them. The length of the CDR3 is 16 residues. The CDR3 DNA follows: TGTGCCAGCAGCTATATGGGGGGAAGGAACACCGGGGAGCTGTTTTTT. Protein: CASSYMGGRNTGELFF.

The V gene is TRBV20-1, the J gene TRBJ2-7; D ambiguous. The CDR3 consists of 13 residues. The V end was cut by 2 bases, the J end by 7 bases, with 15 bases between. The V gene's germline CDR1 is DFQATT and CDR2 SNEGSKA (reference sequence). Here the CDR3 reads CSARSQALGEQYV. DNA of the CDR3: TGCAGTGCTAGATCGCAGGCCTTAGGGGAGCAGTACGTC.

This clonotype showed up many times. CDR3 bases: TGTGCCAGCTCACCACGGTCAGGCACTGAGCAGTTCTTC. Translated, it gives CASSPRSGTEQFF. The rearrangement uses TRBV18 and TRBJ2-1; no clear D gene. CDR1 and CDR2 (germline): KGHSH, LQKENI. The CDR3 loop spans 13 amino acids. Trimming shortened V by 1 base and J by 9 bases, and 10 bases separated the two germline ends.